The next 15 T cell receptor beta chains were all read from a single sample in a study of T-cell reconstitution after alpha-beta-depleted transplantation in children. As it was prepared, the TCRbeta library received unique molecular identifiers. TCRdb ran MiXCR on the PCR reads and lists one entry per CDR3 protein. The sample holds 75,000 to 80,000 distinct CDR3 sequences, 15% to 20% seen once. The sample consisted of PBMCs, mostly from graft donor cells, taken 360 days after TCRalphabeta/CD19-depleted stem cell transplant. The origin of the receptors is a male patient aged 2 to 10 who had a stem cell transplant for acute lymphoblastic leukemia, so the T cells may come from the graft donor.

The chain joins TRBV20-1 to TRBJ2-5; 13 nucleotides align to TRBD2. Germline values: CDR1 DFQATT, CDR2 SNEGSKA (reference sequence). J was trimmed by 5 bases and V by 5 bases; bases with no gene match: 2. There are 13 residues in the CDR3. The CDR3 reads CSASTSGRETQYF. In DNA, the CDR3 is TGCAGTGCTTCGACTAGCGGGAGGGAGACCCAGTACTTC.

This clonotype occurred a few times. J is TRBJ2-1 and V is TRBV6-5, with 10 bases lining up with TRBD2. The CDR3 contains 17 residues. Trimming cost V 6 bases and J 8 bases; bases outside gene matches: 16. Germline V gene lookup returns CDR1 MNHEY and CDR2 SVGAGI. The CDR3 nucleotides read TGTGCCAGCAGCCGGCGACTAGCGGGTGCGAGGGGGGATGAGCAGTTCTTC. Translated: CASSRRLAGARGDEQFF.

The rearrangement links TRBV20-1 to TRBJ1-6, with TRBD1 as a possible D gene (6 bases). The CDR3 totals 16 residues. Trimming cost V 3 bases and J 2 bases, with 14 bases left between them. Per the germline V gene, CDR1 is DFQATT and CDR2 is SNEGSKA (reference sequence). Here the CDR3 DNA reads TGCAGTGCTAGCAGGGGAGGGATGACCTATAATTCACCCCTCCACTTT. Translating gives CSASRGGMTYNSPLHF.

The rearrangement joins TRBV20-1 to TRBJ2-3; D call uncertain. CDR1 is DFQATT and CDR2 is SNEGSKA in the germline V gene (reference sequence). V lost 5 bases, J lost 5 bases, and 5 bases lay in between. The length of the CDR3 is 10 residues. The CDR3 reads CSAQRDTQYF. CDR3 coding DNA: TGCAGTGCTCAACGAGATACGCAGTATTTT.

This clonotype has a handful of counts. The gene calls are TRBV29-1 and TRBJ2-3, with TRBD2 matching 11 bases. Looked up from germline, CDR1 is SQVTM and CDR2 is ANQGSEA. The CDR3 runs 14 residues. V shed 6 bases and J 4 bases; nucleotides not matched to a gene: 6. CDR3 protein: CSVNSGRGADTQYF. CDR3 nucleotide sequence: TGCAGCGTAAATAGCGGGAGGGGTGCAGATACGCAGTATTTT.

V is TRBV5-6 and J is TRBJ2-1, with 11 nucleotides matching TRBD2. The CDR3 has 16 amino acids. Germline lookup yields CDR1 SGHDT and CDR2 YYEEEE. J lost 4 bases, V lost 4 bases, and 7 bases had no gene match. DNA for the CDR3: TGTGCCAGCAGCCTAAAAGGGACTAGCGGATACAATGAGCAGTTCTTC. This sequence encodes CASSLKGTSGYNEQFF.

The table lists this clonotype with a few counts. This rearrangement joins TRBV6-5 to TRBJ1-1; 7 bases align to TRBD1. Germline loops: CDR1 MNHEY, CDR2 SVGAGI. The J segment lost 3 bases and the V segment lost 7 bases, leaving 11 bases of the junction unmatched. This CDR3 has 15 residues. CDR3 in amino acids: CASIWPRGRDTEAFF. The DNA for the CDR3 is TGTGCCAGCATTTGGCCAAGGGGGCGGGACACTGAAGCTTTCTTT.

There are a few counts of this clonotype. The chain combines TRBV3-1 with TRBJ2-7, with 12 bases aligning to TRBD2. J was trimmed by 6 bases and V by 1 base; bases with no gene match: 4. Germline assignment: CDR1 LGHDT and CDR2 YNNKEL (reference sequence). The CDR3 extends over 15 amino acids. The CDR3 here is CASSQGLAGVSEQYF. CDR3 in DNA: TGTGCCAGCAGCCAAGGACTAGCGGGAGTCTCCGAGCAGTACTTC.

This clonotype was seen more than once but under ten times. CDR3 bases: TGTGCCAACCACAGACAGGGGGCGGATGAGCAGTACTTC. Amino acid sequence: CANHRQGADEQYF. The V gene is TRBV11-2, the J gene TRBJ2-7; 10 bases fit TRBD1. Germline values: CDR1 SGHAT, CDR2 FQNNGV. The junction had 10 bases not matched to a gene; V was cut back by 10 bases and J by 7 bases. CDR3 size: 13 residues.

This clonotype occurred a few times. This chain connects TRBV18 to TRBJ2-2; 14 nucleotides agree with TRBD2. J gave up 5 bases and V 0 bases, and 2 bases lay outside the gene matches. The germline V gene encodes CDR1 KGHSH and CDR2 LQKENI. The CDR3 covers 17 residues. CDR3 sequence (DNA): TGTGCCAGCTCACCACCTGGACTAGCGGGAGGAACCGGGGAGCTGTTTTTT. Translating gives CASSPPGLAGGTGELFF.

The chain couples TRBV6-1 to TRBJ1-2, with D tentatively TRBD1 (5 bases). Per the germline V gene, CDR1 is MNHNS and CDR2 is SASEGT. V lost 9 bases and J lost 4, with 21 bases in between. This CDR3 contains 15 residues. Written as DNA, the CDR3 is TGTGCCAGTCACACCAAGGGGCGTCCGCTCTATGGCTACACCTTC. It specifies CASHTKGRPLYGYTF.

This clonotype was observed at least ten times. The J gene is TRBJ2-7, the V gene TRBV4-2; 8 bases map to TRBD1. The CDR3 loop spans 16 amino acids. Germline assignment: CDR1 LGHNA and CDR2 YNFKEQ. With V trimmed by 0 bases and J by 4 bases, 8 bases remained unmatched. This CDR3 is CASSQDGKGTGYEQYF. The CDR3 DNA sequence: TGTGCCAGCAGCCAAGACGGTAAGGGGACAGGTTACGAGCAGTACTTC.

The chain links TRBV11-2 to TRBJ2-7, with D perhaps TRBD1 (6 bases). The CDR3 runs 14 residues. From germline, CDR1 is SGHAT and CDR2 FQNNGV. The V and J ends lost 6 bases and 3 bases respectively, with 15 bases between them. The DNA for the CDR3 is TGTGCCAGCAGAAGTCGGCAGGGGAGCTACGAGCAGTACTTC. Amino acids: CASRSRQGSYEQYF.

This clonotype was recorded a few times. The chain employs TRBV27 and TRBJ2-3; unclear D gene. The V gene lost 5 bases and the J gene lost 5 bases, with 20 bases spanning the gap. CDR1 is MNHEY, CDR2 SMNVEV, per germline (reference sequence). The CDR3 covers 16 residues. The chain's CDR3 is CASSPLYVGVRDTQYF. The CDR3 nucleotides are TGTGCCAGCAGTCCTCTCTATGTTGGAGTGAGAGATACGCAGTATTTT.

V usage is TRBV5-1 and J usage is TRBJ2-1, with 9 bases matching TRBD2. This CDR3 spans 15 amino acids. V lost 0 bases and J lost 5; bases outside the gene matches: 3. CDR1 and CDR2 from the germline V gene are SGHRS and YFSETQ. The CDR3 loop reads CASSLASGKHNEQFF. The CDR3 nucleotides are TGCGCCAGCAGCTTGGCTAGCGGGAAGCACAATGAGCAGTTCTTC.